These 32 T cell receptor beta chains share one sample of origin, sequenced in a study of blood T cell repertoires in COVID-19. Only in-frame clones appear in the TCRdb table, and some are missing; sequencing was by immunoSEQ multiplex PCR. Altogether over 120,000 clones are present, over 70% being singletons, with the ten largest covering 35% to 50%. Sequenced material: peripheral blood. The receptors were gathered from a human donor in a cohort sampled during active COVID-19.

The CDR3 DNA reads as TGTGCCGGCCGGAGGGGGCTTGACACCGGGGAGCTGTTTTTT. Translating it yields CAGRRGLDTGELFF. V usage is TRBV5-4 and J usage is TRBJ2-2, with a weak D call TRBD1 (7 bases). The germline CDR1 and CDR2 sequences are SGHNT and YYREEE (reference sequence). CDR3 length: 14 amino acids. V was cut by 10 bases and J by 3 bases, with 16 bases left in between.

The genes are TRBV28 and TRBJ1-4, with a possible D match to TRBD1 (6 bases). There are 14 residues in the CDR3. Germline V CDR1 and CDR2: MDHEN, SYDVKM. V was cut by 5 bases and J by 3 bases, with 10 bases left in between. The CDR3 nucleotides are TGTGCCAGCAGTGCTACAGGGTCTAATGAAAAACTGTTTTTT. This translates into CASSATGSNEKLFF.

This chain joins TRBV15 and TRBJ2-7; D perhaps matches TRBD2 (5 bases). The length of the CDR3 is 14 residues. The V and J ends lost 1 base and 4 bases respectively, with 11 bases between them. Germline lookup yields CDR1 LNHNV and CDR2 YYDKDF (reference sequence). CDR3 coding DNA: TGTGCCACCAGCAGAGGCAGGACGGGGTACGAGCAGTACGTC. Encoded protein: CATSRGRTGYEQYV.

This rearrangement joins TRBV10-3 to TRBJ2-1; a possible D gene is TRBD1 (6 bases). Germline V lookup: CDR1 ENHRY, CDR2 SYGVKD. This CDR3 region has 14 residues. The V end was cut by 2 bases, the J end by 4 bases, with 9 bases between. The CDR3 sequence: CAISEDRSYNEQFF. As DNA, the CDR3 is TGTGCCATCAGTGAGGACAGGTCATACAATGAGCAGTTCTTC.

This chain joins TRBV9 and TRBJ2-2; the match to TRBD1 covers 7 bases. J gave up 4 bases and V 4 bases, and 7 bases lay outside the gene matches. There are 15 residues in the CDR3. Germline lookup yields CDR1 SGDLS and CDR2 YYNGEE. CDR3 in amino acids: CASSLTGFGTGELFF. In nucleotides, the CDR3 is TGTGCCAGCAGCCTGACAGGGTTTGGCACCGGGGAGCTGTTTTTT.

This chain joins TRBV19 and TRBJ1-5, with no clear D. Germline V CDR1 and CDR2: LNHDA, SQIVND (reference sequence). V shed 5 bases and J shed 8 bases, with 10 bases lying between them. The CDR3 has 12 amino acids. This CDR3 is CASSFRREPQHF. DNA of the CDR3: TGTGCCAGTAGTTTCCGGAGGGAGCCCCAGCATTTT.

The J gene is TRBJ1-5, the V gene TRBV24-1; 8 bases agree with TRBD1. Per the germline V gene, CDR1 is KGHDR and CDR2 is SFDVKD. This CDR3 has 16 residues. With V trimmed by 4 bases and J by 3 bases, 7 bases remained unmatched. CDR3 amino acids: CATSDPGQGFNQPQHF. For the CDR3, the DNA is TGTGCCACCAGTGACCCCGGACAGGGCTTCAATCAGCCCCAGCATTTT.

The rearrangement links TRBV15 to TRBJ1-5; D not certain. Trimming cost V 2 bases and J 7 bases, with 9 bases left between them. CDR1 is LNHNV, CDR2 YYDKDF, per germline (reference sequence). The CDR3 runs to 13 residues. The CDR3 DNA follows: TGTGCCACCAGCAGACAGGAGGACCAGCCCCAGCATTTT. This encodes CATSRQEDQPQHF.

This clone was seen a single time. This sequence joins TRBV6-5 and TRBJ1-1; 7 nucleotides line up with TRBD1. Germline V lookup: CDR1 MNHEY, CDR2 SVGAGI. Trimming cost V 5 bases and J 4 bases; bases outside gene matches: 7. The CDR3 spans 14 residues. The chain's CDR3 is CASSSRYRGTEAFF. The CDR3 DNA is TGTGCCAGCAGTAGCCGTTACAGGGGCACTGAAGCTTTCTTT.

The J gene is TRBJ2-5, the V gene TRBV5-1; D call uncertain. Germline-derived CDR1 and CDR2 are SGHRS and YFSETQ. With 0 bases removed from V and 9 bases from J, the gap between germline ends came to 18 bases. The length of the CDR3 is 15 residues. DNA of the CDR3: TGCGCCAGCAGCTTGGAACCAACTGCGCAACTGGCCCAGTACTTC. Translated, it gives CASSLEPTAQLAQYF.

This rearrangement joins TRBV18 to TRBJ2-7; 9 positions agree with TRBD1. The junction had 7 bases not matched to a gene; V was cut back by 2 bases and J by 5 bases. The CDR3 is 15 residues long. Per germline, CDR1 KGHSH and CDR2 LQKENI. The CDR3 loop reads CASSPSGQGSHEQYF. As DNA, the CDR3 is TGTGCCAGCTCACCATCAGGACAGGGGTCCCACGAGCAGTACTTC.

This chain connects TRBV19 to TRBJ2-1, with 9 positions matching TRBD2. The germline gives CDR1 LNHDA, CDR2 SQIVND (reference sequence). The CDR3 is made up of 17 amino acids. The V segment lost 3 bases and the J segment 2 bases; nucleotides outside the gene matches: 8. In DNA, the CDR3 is TGTGCCAGTAGTATTCGGACTAGCGTTGGAACCTACAATGAGCAGTTCTTC. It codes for CASSIRTSVGTYNEQFF.

CDR3 residues: CASGGTGGNTGELFF. CDR3 sequence (DNA): TGTGCCAGCGGGGGCACGGGGGGCAACACCGGGGAGCTGTTTTTT. This chain joins TRBV2 and TRBJ2-2, with a tentative D call TRBD2 (7 bases). Trimming shortened V by 8 bases and J by 2 bases, and 15 bases separated the two germline ends. The CDR3 spans 15 residues. From germline, CDR1 is SNHLY and CDR2 FYNNEI.

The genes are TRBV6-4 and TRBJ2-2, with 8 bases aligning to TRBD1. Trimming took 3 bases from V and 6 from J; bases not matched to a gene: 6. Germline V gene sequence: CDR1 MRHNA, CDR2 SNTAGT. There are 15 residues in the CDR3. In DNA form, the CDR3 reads TGTGCCAGCAGTGAGAGGACAGGGAGTTCCGGGGAGCTGTTTTTT. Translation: CASSERTGSSGELFF.

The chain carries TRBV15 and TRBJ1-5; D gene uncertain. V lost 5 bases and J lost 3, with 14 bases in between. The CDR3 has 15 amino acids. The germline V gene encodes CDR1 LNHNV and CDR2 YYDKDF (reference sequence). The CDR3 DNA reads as TGTGCCACCAGCCGAGGAGGGAATGACAATCAGCCCCAGCATTTT. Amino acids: CATSRGGNDNQPQHF.

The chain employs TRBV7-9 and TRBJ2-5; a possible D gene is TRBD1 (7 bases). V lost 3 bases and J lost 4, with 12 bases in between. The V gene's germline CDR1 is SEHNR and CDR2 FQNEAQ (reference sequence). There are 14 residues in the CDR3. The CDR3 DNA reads TGTGCCAGCAGCTTTGGAGGGGGCGTAGAGACCCAGTACTTC. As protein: CASSFGGGVETQYF.

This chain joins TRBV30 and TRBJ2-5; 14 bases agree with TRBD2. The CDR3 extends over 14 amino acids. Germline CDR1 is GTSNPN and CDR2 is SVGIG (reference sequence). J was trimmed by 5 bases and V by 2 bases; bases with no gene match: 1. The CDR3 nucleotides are TGTGCCTGGAGTCGGACTAGCGGGGGGGAGACCCAGTACTTC. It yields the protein CAWSRTSGGETQYF. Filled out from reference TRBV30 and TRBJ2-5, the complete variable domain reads SQTIHQWPATLVQPVGSPLSLECTVEGTSNPNLYWYRQAAGRGLQLLFYSVGIGQISSEVPQNLSASRPQDRQFILSSKKLLLSDSGFYLCAWSRTSGGETQYFGPGTRLLVL.

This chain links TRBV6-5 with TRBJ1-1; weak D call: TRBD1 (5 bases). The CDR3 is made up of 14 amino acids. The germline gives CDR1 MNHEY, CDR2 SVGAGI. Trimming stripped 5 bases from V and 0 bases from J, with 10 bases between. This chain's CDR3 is CASSPTGVNTEAFF. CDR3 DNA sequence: TGTGCCAGCAGTCCAACAGGAGTGAACACTGAAGCTTTCTTT.

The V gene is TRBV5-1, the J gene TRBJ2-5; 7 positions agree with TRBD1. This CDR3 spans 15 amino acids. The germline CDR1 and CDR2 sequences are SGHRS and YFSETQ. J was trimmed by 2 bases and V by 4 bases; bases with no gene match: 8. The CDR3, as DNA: TGCGCCAGCAGCCCTACAGGGGAAGGGCAAGAGACCCAGTACTTC. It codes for CASSPTGEGQETQYF. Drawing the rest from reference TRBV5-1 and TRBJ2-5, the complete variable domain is KAGVTQTPRYLIKTRGQQVTLSCSPISGHRSVSWYQQTPGQGLQFLFEYFSETQRNKGNFPGRFSGRQFSNSRSEMNVSTLELGDSALYLCASSPTGEGQETQYFGPGTRLLVL.

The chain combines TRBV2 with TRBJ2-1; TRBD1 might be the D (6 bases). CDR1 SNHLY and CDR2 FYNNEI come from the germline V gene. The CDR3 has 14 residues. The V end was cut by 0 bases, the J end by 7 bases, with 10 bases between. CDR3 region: CASSEARGRNEQFF. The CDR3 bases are TGTGCCAGCAGTGAAGCCAGGGGAAGGAATGAGCAGTTCTTC.

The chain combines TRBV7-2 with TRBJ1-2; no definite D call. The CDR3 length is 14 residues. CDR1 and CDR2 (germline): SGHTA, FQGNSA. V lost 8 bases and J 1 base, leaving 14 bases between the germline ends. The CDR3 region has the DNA TGTGCCAGCGTCCCCTCCGCGAATAACTATGGCTACACCTTC. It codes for CASVPSANNYGYTF.

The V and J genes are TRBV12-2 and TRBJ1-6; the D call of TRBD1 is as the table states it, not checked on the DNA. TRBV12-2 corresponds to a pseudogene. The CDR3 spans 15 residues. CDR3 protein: CASRLAPRDGSPLHF. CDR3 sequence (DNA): TGTGCAAGTCGCTTAGCGCCCAGGGATGGGTCACCCCTCCACTTT.

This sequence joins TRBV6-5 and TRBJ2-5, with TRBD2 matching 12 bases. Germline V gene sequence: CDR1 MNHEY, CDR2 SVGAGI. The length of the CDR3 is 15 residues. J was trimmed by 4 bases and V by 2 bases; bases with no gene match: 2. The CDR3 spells CASSYGLAGLETQYF. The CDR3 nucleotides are TGTGCCAGCAGTTACGGACTAGCGGGGCTAGAGACCCAGTACTTC.

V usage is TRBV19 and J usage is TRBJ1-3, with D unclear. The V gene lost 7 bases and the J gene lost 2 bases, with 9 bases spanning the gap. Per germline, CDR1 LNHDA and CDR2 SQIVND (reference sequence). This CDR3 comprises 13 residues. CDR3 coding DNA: TGTGCCAGTACCCCCCCCACTGGAAACACCATATATTTT. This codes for CASTPPTGNTIYF.

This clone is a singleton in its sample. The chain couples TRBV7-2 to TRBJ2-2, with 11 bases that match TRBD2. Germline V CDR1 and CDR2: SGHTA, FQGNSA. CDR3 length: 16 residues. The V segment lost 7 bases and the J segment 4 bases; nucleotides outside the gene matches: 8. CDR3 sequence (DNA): TGTGCCAGCACCCCTAGCGGGAGGTTTGGCACCGGGGAGCTGTTTTTT. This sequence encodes CASTPSGRFGTGELFF.

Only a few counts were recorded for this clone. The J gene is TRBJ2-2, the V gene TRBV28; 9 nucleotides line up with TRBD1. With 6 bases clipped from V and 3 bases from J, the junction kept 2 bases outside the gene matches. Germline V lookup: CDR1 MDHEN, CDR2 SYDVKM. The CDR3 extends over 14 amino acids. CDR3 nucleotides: TGTGCCAGCAGAACAGGGGGCTACACCGGGGAGCTGTTTTTT. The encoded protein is CASRTGGYTGELFF.

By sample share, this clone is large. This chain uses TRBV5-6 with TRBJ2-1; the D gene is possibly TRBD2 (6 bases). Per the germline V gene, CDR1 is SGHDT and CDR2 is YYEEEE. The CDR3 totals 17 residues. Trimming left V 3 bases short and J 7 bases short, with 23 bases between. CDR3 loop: CASSYSWRGVFPNEQFF. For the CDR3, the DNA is TGTGCCAGCAGCTACTCCTGGCGGGGTGTATTCCCAAATGAGCAGTTCTTC.

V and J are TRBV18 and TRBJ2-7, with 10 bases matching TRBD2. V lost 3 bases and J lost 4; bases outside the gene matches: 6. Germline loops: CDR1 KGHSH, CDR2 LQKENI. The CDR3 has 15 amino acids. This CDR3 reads CASSPASGGGYEQYF. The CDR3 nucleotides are TGTGCCAGCTCACCCGCTAGCGGGGGTGGGTACGAGCAGTACTTC.

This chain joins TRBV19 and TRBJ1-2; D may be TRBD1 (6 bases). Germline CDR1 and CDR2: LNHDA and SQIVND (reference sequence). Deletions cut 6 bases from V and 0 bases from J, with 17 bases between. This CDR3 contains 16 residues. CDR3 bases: TGTGCCAGTAGGAGGGGCCGGGACACCTCTAACTATGGCTACACCTTC. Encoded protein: CASRRGRDTSNYGYTF.

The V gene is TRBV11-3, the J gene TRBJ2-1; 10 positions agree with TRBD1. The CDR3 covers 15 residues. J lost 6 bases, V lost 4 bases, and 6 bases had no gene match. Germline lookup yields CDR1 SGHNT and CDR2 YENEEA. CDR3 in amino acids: CASSSGTGDLNEQFF. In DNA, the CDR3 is TGTGCCAGCAGCTCCGGGACAGGGGATCTCAATGAGCAGTTCTTC.

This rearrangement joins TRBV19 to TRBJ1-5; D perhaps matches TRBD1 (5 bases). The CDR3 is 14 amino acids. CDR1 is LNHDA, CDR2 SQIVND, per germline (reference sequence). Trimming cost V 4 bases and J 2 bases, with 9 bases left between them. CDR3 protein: CASSSLGGNQPQHF. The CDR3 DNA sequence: TGTGCCAGTAGTAGTTTAGGGGGCAATCAGCCCCAGCATTTT.

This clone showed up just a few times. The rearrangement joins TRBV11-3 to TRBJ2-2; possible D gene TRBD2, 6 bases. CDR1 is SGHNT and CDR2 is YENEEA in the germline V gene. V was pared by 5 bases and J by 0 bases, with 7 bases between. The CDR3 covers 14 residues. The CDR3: CASSRGTNTGELFF. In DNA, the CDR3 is TGTGCCAGCAGCCGGGGGACGAACACCGGGGAGCTGTTTTTT.